This T cell receptor (beta chain) originates from a study of shared clonotypes between healthy human individuals. In germline, CDR1 is ENHRY, CDR2 SYGVKD. The ends were cut back, 3 bases at V and 4 bases at J, with 12 bases in the middle. The CDR3 runs 14 residues. Points on this clone: The antigen is unknown.

The study, taken as a whole, reports: It was the non-shared clonotypes that had lower generation probabilities than clonotypes shared by all four donors.

The table came from immunoSEQ multiplex PCR; TCRdb's copy has only in-frame clones and leaves some out. The sample holds some 1,600,000 clones, approximately 98% seen once. This chain connects TRBV10-3 to TRBJ1-2; D not certain. This receptor was taken from a man younger than 40 in good health. Sequencing was performed on naive CD4+ T cells sorted from blood. The subset is: CD45RA+ positively selected. CDR3 nucleotide sequence: TGTGCCATCAGTGACGGAATCAACAGCTATGGCTACACCTTC. Its translation: CAISDGINSYGYTF.